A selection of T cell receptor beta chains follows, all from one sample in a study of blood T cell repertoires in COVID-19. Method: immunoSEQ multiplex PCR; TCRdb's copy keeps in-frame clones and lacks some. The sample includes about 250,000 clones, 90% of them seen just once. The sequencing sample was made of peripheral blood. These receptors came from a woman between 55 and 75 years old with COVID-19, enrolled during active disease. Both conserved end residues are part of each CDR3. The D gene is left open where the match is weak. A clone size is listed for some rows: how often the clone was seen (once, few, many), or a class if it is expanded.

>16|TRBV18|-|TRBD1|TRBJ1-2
CASSPSGTAENYGYTF
TGTGCCAGCTCACCCTCCGGGACAGCAGAAAACTATGGCTACACCTTC
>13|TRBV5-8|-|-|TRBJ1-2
CASSYGTNYGYTF
TGTGCCAGCAGCTACGGGACAAACTATGGCTACACCTTC
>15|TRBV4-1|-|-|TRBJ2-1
CASSQVSGTTREQFF
TGCGCCAGCAGCCAAGTATCCGGGACAACCCGTGAGCAGTTCTTC
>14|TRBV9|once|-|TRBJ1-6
CASSVFTGNSPLHF
TGTGCCAGCAGCGTATTCACAGGGAATTCACCCCTCCACTTT
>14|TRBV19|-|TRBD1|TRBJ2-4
CASSLTGIQNIQYF
TGTGCCAGTAGTCTGACAGGGATCCAAAACATTCAGTACTTC
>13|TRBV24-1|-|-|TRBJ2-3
CATSDFRTDTQYF
TGTGCCACCAGTGATTTCAGGACAGATACGCAGTATTTT
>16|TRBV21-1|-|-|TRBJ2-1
CASSTWTSDPLNEQFF
TGTGCCAGCAGCACCTGGACTAGCGACCCCCTCAATGAGCAGTTCTTC
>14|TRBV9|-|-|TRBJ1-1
CASSPKGGDTEAFF
TGTGCCAGCAGCCCCAAGGGAGGGGACACTGAAGCTTTCTTT
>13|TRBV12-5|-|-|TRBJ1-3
CASDRHSGNTIYF
TGTGCTAGTGACAGACACTCTGGAAACACCATATATTTT
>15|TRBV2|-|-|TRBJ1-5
CASSGGRGGNQPQHF
TGTGCCAGCAGTGGGGGCAGGGGTGGCAATCAGCCCCAGCATTTT
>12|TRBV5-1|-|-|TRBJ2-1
CASSNPRDEQFF
TGCGCCAGCAGCAACCCCCGGGATGAGCAGTTCTTC
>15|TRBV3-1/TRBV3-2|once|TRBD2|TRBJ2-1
CASSRLAGGGNEQFF
TGTGCCAGCAGTCGACTAGCGGGGGGGGGCAATGAGCAGTTCTTC
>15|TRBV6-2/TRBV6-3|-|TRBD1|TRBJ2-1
CASSLNRDRVMGQFF
TGTGCCAGCAGCCTAAACCGGGACAGGGTGATGGGGCAGTTCTTC
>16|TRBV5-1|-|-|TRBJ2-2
CASSLEAGPNTGELFF
TGCGCCAGCAGCTTGGAAGCGGGCCCGAACACCGGGGAGCTGTTTTTT
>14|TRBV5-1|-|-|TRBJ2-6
CASTRGSGANVLTF
TGCGCCAGCACAAGGGGCTCTGGGGCCAACGTCCTGACTTTC
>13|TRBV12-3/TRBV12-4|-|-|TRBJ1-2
CASSLLLNYGYTF
TGTGCCAGCAGTTTACTCCTAAACTATGGCTACACCTTC
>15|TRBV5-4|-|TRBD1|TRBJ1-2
CASSLNRGRVDGYTF
TGTGCCAGCAGCTTAAACAGGGGAAGGGTAGATGGCTACACCTTC
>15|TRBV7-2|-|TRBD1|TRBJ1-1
CASSPGTGVNTEAFF
TGTGCCAGCAGCCCCGGGACAGGGGTGAACACTGAAGCTTTCTTT
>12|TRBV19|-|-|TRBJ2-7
CASSTQGYEQYF
TGTGCCAGTAGTACACAGGGCTACGAGCAGTACTTC
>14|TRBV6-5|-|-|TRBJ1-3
CASSSGSSGNTIYF
TGTGCCAGCAGTTCCGGTAGCTCTGGAAACACCATATATTTT
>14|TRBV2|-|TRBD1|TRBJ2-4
CASETGGRGNIQYF
TGTGCCAGTGAGACAGGGGGCCGAGGAAACATTCAGTACTTC
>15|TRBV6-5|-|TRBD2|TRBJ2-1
CASQDRDYSYNEQFF
TGTGCCAGCCAGGACCGGGACTACTCCTACAATGAGCAGTTCTTC
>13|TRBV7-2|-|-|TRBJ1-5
CASSLSLSQPQHF
TGTGCCAGCAGCTTGTCTCTAAGCCAGCCCCAGCATTTT
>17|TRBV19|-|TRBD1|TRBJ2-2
CASSNRRGTGETGELFF
TGTGCCAGTAGTAACCGACGGGGGACAGGGGAAACCGGGGAGCTGTTTTTT
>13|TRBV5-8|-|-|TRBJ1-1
CASSRRGGTEAFF
TGTGCCAGCAGTCGTCGAGGGGGCACTGAAGCTTTCTTT
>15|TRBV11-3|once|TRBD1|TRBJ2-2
CASSSRTGGFGELFF
TGTGCCAGCAGCTCAAGGACAGGGGGCTTCGGGGAGCTGTTTTTT
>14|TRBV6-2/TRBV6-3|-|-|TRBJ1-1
CASSYSRENTEAFF
TGTGCCAGCAGTTACTCGAGAGAAAACACTGAAGCTTTCTTT
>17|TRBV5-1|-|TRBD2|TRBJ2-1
CASSFPVTSGGGNEQFF
TGCGCCAGCAGCTTCCCTGTGACTAGCGGGGGAGGGAATGAGCAGTTCTTC
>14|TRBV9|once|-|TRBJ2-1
CASSEGRLGNEQFF
TGTGCCAGCAGCGAAGGCAGACTTGGCAATGAGCAGTTCTTC
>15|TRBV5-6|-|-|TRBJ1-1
CASSLWEGVNTEAFF
TGTGCCAGCAGCTTGTGGGAGGGAGTCAACACTGAAGCTTTCTTT
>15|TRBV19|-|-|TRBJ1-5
CASSIRTPRDQPQHF
TGTGCCAGTAGTATAAGGACCCCGAGGGATCAGCCCCAGCATTTT
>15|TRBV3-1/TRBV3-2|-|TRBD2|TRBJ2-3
CASSQDGLAGGSQYF
TGTGCCAGCAGCCAAGATGGATTAGCGGGGGGTTCTCAGTATTTT
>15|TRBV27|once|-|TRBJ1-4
CASSPSWATSEKLFF
TGTGCCAGCAGTCCGTCTTGGGCCACGAGTGAAAAACTGTTTTTT
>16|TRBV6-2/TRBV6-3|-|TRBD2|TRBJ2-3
CASRYIVAGETDTQYF
TGTGCCAGCAGATACATCGTAGCGGGGGAAACAGATACGCAGTATTTT
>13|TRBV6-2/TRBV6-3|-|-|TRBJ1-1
CASSYTQGTEAFF
TGTGCCAGCAGTTACACGCAGGGAACTGAAGCTTTCTTT
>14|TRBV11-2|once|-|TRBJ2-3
CASSLSGSTDTQYF
TGTGCCAGCAGCTTATCAGGGAGCACAGATACGCAGTATTTT
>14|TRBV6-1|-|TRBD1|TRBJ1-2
CASSEIQGDYGYTF
TGTGCCAGCAGTGAAATACAGGGGGACTATGGCTACACCTTC
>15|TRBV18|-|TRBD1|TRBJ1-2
CASSPPLDRLYGYTF
TGTGCCAGCTCACCACCCCTGGACAGGCTCTATGGCTACACCTTC
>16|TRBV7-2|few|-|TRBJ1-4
CASSLGVGRTNEKLFF
TGTGCCAGCAGCTTAGGGGTGGGCAGAACTAATGAAAAACTGTTTTTT
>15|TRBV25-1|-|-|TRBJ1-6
CASSEGSDPSSPLHF
TGTGCCAGCAGTGAAGGGAGTGACCCCAGTTCACCCCTCCACTTT